Each of the 5 T cell receptor beta chains below was sequenced from the same sample in a study of blood T cells in healthy people across ages. Alongside a J-beta primer mix, a sample-barcoded 5' primer served in a second PCR lasting roughly 7 to 12 cycles. MiXCR, applied by TCRdb to the 5' RACE reads, yields one record per CDR3 protein. The repertoire includes 650,000 to 1,000,000 distinct CDR3 sequences, roughly 35% of them detected once, and 10% to 15% sits in the top ten. The sample comprised blood. These receptors originate from a man aged 18-30 years in good health.

Notes on this clonotype: One base away lies a much larger clone, so this may be a sequencing read error. This chain joins TRBV10-3 and TRBJ2-7; D is undetermined. V lost 0 bases to trimming and J lost 4 bases, with 10 bases between them. Germline loops: CDR1 ENHRY, CDR2 SYGVKD. The CDR3 has 14 amino acids. The CDR3 coding sequence is TGTGCCATCAGTGAGTCGAGCCAGCCGTACGAGCAGTACTTC. Amino acids: CAISESSQPYEQYF.

On this clonotype: Sequence at one end of the junction differs from germline and may be a read error. DNA of the CDR3: TGTACCAGCAGTTTTGGGACAGGGGAAGGTACCAAAAACATTCAGTACTTC. Translated: CTSSFGTGEGTKNIQYF. The chain couples TRBV12-3 or TRBV12-4 to TRBJ2-4; TRBD1 matches 10 bases. This CDR3 region has 17 residues.

The genes are TRBV7-2 and TRBJ2-7; D possibly corresponds to TRBD1 (6 bases). Germline CDR1 reads SGHTA; CDR2 reads FQGNSA. With 2 bases removed from V and 1 base from J, the gap between germline ends came to 15 bases. The CDR3 covers 16 residues. The CDR3 DNA follows: TGTGCCAGCAGCTTATCTTCCGGGACACGATCCTACGAGCAGTACTTC. This sequence encodes CASSLSSGTRSYEQYF.

This clonotype was detected only a few times. A much more abundant neighbour one base away suggests this may be a read error. The rearrangement joins TRBV9 to TRBJ2-1; 8 bases match TRBD2. This CDR3 spans 16 amino acids. V shed 0 bases and J 2 bases; nucleotides not matched to a gene: 4. Germline V gene sequence: CDR1 SGDLS, CDR2 YYNGEE. CDR3 region: CASSVAAGGAYNEQFF. CDR3 DNA sequence: TGTGCCAGCAGCGTAGCTGCGGGGGGCGCCTACAATGAGCAGTTCTTC.

This clonotype was seen only a few times. The chain is built from TRBV11-1 and TRBJ2-1; D may be TRBD2 (7 bases). With 6 bases removed from V and 6 bases from J, the gap between germline ends came to 21 bases. The CDR3 runs 16 residues. CDR1 SGHAT and CDR2 FQDESV come from the germline V gene (reference sequence). CDR3 bases: TGTGCCAGCAGTTCCATTGGGGGGGGCCTCATCAATGAGCAGTTCTTC. Protein: CASSSIGGGLINEQFF.